Listed below are T cell receptor beta chains from one sample, sequenced in a study of blood T cell repertoires in COVID-19. Libraries were prepared by immunoSEQ multiplex PCR; TCRdb keeps only in-frame clonotypes and omits some of them. The repertoire consists of about 140,000 clones, with around 84% occurring once and the leading ten covering roughly 10%. The sample taken for sequencing was peripheral blood. These receptors were collected from a man between 60 and 70 years old with active or convalescent COVID-19. Both conserved end residues are part of each CDR3. Expanded clones are given a class, and other clones once, few, many or no size at all.

TRBJ1-6	TRBV3-1/TRBV3-2	-	CASSRSGTLSNNSPLHF
TRBJ2-1	TRBV5-1	few	CASSSQGAVGYEQFF
TRBJ2-1	TRBV19	-	CASTPGTGFEQFF
TRBJ2-5	TRBV18	-	CASSQNRVEGTTQYF
TRBJ2-2	TRBV7-2	-	CASSLVSGGAIATGELFF
TRBJ2-3	TRBV19	-	CASVASYGTDTQYF
TRBJ1-6	TRBV27	-	CASSLERGTEPYNSPLHF
TRBJ1-2	TRBV29-1	few	CSAEGVRAYGYTF
TRBJ1-6	TRBV28	-	CASSFGTVDNSPLHF
TRBJ1-2	TRBV5-1	-	CASSLERGTGLNYGYTF
TRBJ2-4	TRBV12-5	-	CASGLGFGPTVRIQYF
TRBJ2-7	TRBV7-2	-	CASSARQIYEQYF
TRBJ1-4	TRBV2	-	CASSPNGATNEKLFF
TRBJ2-1	TRBV14	-	CASSQGLAPFEQFF
TRBJ2-5	TRBV24-1	-	CATSDPRALVETQYF
TRBJ1-6	TRBV6-5	once	CASSYKGQSSNSPLHF
TRBJ1-1	TRBV4-3	-	CASRRGNTEAFF
TRBJ2-3	TRBV10-3	-	CAISEGPASTDTQYF
TRBJ2-3	TRBV6-5	-	CASRLAPSTDTQYF
TRBJ2-3	TRBV3-1/TRBV3-2	-	CASSQDIAGGVTDTQYF
TRBJ2-2	TRBV5-1	-	CASSLAGLAGVVYTGELFF
TRBJ1-1	TRBV18	-	CASSLTGNTEAFF
TRBJ2-1	TRBV4-2	once	CASSQTPTEQEFF
TRBJ2-3	TRBV5-1	-	CASSSTGMQGDTQYF
TRBJ2-3	TRBV12-3/TRBV12-4	-	CASSALASTQYF
TRBJ2-5	TRBV27	-	CASSLSGLAGAGSQTQYF
TRBJ2-1	TRBV7-6	-	CASSPDEGSYNEQFF
TRBJ1-5	TRBV7-2	-	CASSFDGGNQPQHF
TRBJ1-5	TRBV6-5	few	CASKGGALSNQPQHF
TRBJ1-3	TRBV10-2	-	CASSEATWGNTIYF
TRBJ2-1	TRBV14	once	CASSPPGLRVVGNEQFF
TRBJ2-1	TRBV27	few	CASSLGDYNEQFF
TRBJ1-2	TRBV11-3	few	CASSLASNYGYTF
TRBJ1-4	TRBV4-1	-	CASSQGPVGATNEKLFF
TRBJ1-2	TRBV5-1	many	CASSLLQGFNNYGYTF
TRBJ2-7	TRBV2	-	CASKDRGTYEQYF
TRBJ1-5	TRBV12-5	-	CASGLVQGGQDYQPQHF
TRBJ1-2	TRBV7-2	-	CASSPTGDYGYTF
TRBJ2-7	TRBV6-2/TRBV6-3	once	CASSYGHQVSYEQYF
TRBJ2-2	TRBV24-1	-	CATSDLSLNTGELFF
TRBJ1-6	TRBV5-6	-	CASSLVQGYNSPLHF
TRBJ1-6	TRBV4-1	-	CASSQWLDSFNSPLHF
TRBJ2-3	TRBV19	-	CASSIVSGGPDTQYF
TRBJ1-2	TRBV6-6	-	CASRPGTGGDYGYTF
TRBJ2-3	TRBV19	-	CASSRASTDTQYF
TRBJ1-2	TRBV5-6	few	CASSLASGSGYGYTF
TRBJ2-1	TRBV5-1	-	CASSVTGFTYNEQFF
TRBJ1-5	TRBV7-9	-	CASSLGMQGNQPQHF
TRBJ1-1	TRBV4-1	-	CASSQQGLGTEAFF
TRBJ1-2	TRBV27	once	CASSSPLRGRGYGYTF
TRBJ1-3	TRBV7-8	-	CASSPSTTIYF
TRBJ2-5	TRBV11-3	-	CASSSSYGRVQETQYF
TRBJ2-5	TRBV7-9	-	CASSLDGQGAGETQYF
TRBJ1-5	TRBV27	-	CASGAGRNSNQPQHF
TRBJ1-1	TRBV24-1	few	CATRRGLGTEAFF
TRBJ2-2	TRBV7-2	-	CASSFSGRGGGELFF
TRBJ1-1	TRBV25-1	-	CASSETINTEAFF
TRBJ2-2	TRBV6-2/TRBV6-3	few	CASSYGTNRPSVFF
TRBJ2-3	TRBV18	once	CASSPIASGTTDTQYF